Sequencing of this TCR beta chain was carried out in a study of blood T cell repertoires in COVID-19. A single count supports this clone. Produced via immunoSEQ multiplex PCR; TCRdb's table is partial and in-frame only. Among 60,000 to 70,000 clones listed, 70% to 90% were seen once. The sequenced sample consisted of peripheral blood. This receptor was taken from a woman in her sixties with acute or convalescent COVID-19.

CDR3 bases: TGCAGCGTTGAAGACCCCTGGGGGGGCCACACCGGGGAGCTGTTTTTT. Its translation: CSVEDPWGGHTGELFF. This chain connects TRBV29-1 to TRBJ2-2; D is possibly TRBD2 (7 bases). Trimming left V 0 bases short and J 3 bases short, with 14 bases between. This CDR3 comprises 16 residues. Germline CDR1 SQVTM, CDR2 ANQGSEA.